This TCR beta chain stems from a study of beta chain features in type 1 diabetes listed by TCRdb under 2018. At the level of the whole study: Patients and healthy donors did not differ in mean age, gender distribution, total cell number or subset yield. The study compared the TCRB repertoires of sorted circulating CD4+ T cell subsets in recently diagnosed type 1 diabetes patients with those in matched healthy donors. A total of 90 million to 120 million sorted cells were examined across all samples, and a strong correlation was observed between cell number per subset and RNA yield. Regulatory and stem cell-like memory subsets were isolated from only 8 patients and roughly 8 healthy donors, whereas naive and central memory subsets came from all 30 or so donors.

Points on this clone: Which antigen it targets is not known. No clone much larger than this one lies a single base away; base qualities are absent.

Looking up the germline V gene yields CDR1 LGHNA and CDR2 YSLEER. Including cysteine and phenylalanine, the CDR3 has 15 amino acids. CDR3 DNA is the only sequence kept; it has 45 bases, read in frame from the first base. From V the trimming removes 0 bases and from J it removes 1 base, while the gene matches leave 2 bases of the junction unaccounted for. General study outcomes and caveats: Type 1 diabetes patients showed a moderate but significant shortening of TCRB CDR3 length in all four CD4+ subsets. Fewer insertions and more nucleotide deletions at VDJ recombination sites were observed in patients with type 1 diabetes, implying thymic rearrangement abnormalities. PCR might favor shorter templates, but patient and control samples were amplified and corrected together, so any skew would affect both groups equally. Because cDNA was sequenced instead of genomic DNA, activated cells with high expression could be over-represented, although the groups did not differ in activation or CD3 levels. Naive, central memory and regulatory TCRB repertoires appeared to be more similar among patients than among healthy donors. Because the HLA sub-analyses included only small numbers of individuals, any influence of HLA type on TCRB rearrangement was left unresolved.

The entire isolated RNA was reverse transcribed using the High Capacity cDNA Reverse Transcription Kit, and thus expressed TCRB transcripts were sequenced. Naive, central memory and regulatory T cell samples underwent deep immunoSEQ sequencing, averaging about 3.57 million total reads per sample. Sorted cells were lysed in RLT buffer, and RNA was extracted using DNase-treated RNeasy Micro or Mini kits according to cell number. Each cell subset was processed on its own to prevent cross-contamination, while patient and healthy donor samples were processed together. Using the immunoSEQ multiplex PCR, TCRB sequences were amplified from cDNA into 87-bp fragments spanning the CDR3 region. Sequencing of the amplicons was performed on the Illumina HiSeq platform. Per the source publication's procedure: PCR bias was corrected computationally using synthetic template baselines, and reads within Hamming distance 2 were collapsed, with unmergeable singletons discarded. Reads were aligned to IMGT to assign V, D and J genes, CDR3 length, and insertions or deletions at six rearrangement sites. Clonotype counts were normalized to sorted cell number within each subset before computing true diversity and Gini coefficients with the tcR R package. The overlap coefficient, calculated on TCRB nucleotide sequences, was used to quantify repertoire sharing. TCRdb retrieved this table from immuneACCESS and kept in-frame rearrangements only. Not all clones are present; in checked studies, unresolved V genes account for under half, and no reason is known for the remainder. V and J calls and clone size follow that table, whereas D and trimming were derived from the DNA. For this sample there are about 5,700 clones; roughly 70% appear just once. Of the sample, approximately 2.1% falls within the top ten clones.

A single peripheral blood draw of around 0.11 L on average was collected from each donor into heparinised tubes. A BD FACSAria II and a panel including CD45RO, CCR7, CD25, CD127, CD95 and CD27 were used to sort naive, central memory, regulatory and stem cell-like memory CD4+ T cells. All sorted populations exceeded 95% purity. PBMCs were separated immediately by Lymphoprep density gradient centrifugation and were stained directly, without being cultured. To minimize batch effects, samples were stained and sorted in pairs, one healthy donor with one patient per experiment. The sequence is built from TRBV4-3 and TRBJ2-5; 7 central nucleotides agree with TRBD2. The sample was Tregs from blood. The meaning of the sample's cell subset or site label: regulatory CD4+ T cells. The TCR originated in a man between 18 and 29 years old in good health. The base sequence is TGCGCCAGCAGCCAAGATCCGGGGGGCCAAGAGACCCAGTACTTC. This encodes CASSQDPGGQETQYF.